The 17 T cell receptor beta chains reported below all come from one sample, sequenced in a study of immune heterogeneity within non-small cell lung tumors. Samples each supplied around 640 ng of bulk tumor genomic DNA as template. Multiple widely separated biopsies were taken from each primary tumor at surgery. Patients underwent curative surgery for untreated, newly diagnosed non-small cell lung cancer. Multiplex PCR employing 32 V and 13 J primers generated amplicons of the TCR beta CDR3. TCRdb fed the multiplex PCR reads into MiXCR, producing one record per CDR3 protein. This table has some 6,100 distinct CDR3 sequences, around 20% appearing once. Material for sequencing was lung tumor tissue. These receptors were taken from a female donor with non-small cell lung cancer.

Worth noting for this clonotype: One junction end does not reproduce the germline sequence, and a read error may be involved. The chain carries TRBV19 and TRBJ2-1; 7 bases are shared with TRBD2. Germline V gene lookup returns CDR1 LNHDA and CDR2 SQIVND (reference sequence). The CDR3 is made up of 15 amino acids. The CDR3 DNA is TGTGCCAGTAGTCCGGGGGAGGGCCCCTACAATGTGCAGTTCTTC. Translation gives CASSPGEGPYNVQFF.

The chain carries TRBV7-9 and TRBJ2-7; 8 positions match TRBD2. This CDR3 region has 12 residues. V gave up 10 bases and J gave up 13 bases; unmatched junction bases: 15. In germline, CDR1 is SEHNR, CDR2 FQNEAQ (reference sequence). CDR3 in amino acids: CATILSAGVAYF. CDR3 nucleotide sequence: TGTGCCACCATACTATCAGCGGGGGTAGCTTACTTC.

As to this clonotype: One base away lies a much larger clone, so this may be a sequencing read error. The chain is built from TRBV4-2 and TRBJ2-7; D not resolved. Trimming pared 4 bases from V and 3 bases from J, leaving 10 bases between. The germline V gene has CDR1 LGHNA and CDR2 YNFKEQ. The CDR3 has 13 amino acids. CDR3 region: CASSRGWNYEQYF. CDR3 nucleotides: TGTGCCAGCAGCCGGGGTTGGAACTACGAGCAGTACTTC.

By frequency in the sample, this clonotype is medium-sized. This chain connects TRBV19 to TRBJ2-1, with D unresolved. CDR1 LNHDA and CDR2 SQIVND come from the germline V gene (reference sequence). V was shortened by 3 bases and J by 9 bases, with 9 bases between the two germline ends. CDR3 size: 12 residues. The CDR3 DNA reads TGTGCCAGTAGTATCCCGAACTTTGAGCAGTTCTTC. Its translation: CASSIPNFEQFF.

This clonotype appeared a few times. The chain employs TRBV4-1 and TRBJ2-7, with D possibly being TRBD1 (6 bases). Germline CDR1 MGHRA, CDR2 YSYEKL. This CDR3 is built from 16 residues. Trimming took off 1 base at V and 1 base at J, with 14 bases between the two ends. The CDR3 here is CASSQGRDTISYEQYF. The DNA of the CDR3 is TGCGCCAGCAGCCAAGGCCGGGACACCATATCCTACGAGCAGTACTTC.

V usage is TRBV20-1 and J usage is TRBJ2-2; the D gene is possibly TRBD1 (5 bases). Germline loops: CDR1 DFQATT, CDR2 SNEGSKA (reference sequence). There are 15 residues in the CDR3. V dropped 5 bases and J dropped 0 bases, with 13 bases sitting between them. CDR3 residues: CSASQVPANTGELFF. The CDR3 coding sequence is TGCAGTGCTTCACAGGTTCCTGCGAACACCGGGGAGCTGTTTTTT.

In its sample, this clonotype ranks as medium-sized. This sequence joins TRBV24-1 and TRBJ2-3; D possibly corresponds to TRBD1 (6 bases). The CDR3 is 18 residues long. V was trimmed by 0 bases and J by 1 base, leaving 16 bases between them. Germline assignment: CDR1 KGHDR and CDR2 SFDVKD. The CDR3 nucleotides read TGTGCCACCAGTGATTTGCCCTATACAGGGAAGGGCACAGATACGCAGTATTTT. This codes for CATSDLPYTGKGTDTQYF.

V and J are TRBV20-1 and TRBJ1-5; 7 bases are a match to TRBD1. The CDR3 spans 12 residues. Germline V gene sequence: CDR1 DFQATT, CDR2 SNEGSKA (reference sequence). Losses at the gene ends were 5 bases for V and 6 bases for J; bases not matched to a gene: 4. The CDR3 here is CSAPGGRQPQHF. The CDR3 region has the DNA TGCAGTGCTCCAGGGGGGCGTCAGCCCCAGCATTTT.

The rearrangement uses TRBV27 and TRBJ2-7, with 11 bases matching TRBD1. Germline assignment: CDR1 MNHEY and CDR2 SMNVEV (reference sequence). Losses at the gene ends were 4 bases for V and 3 bases for J; bases not matched to a gene: 2. The CDR3 is 14 residues long. The chain's CDR3 is CASSSGTGGYEQYF. The CDR3 coding sequence is TGTGCCAGCAGTTCTGGGACAGGGGGCTACGAGCAGTACTTC.

Sample share makes this clonotype medium-sized. One end of the junction does not line up with germline, which may come from a read error. The chain recombines TRBV24-1 with TRBJ2-1; D gene unclear. The CDR3 consists of 15 residues. Looked up from germline, CDR1 is KGHDR and CDR2 is SFDVKD. CDR3 region: CATSDPAGPYDEQFF. The CDR3 region has the DNA TGTGCCACCAGTGATCCTGCCGGGCCCTACGATGAGCAGTTCTTC.

This clonotype came up a few times. The gene calls are TRBV4-2 and TRBJ2-1; 8 nucleotides agree with TRBD2. Looked up from germline, CDR1 is LGHNA and CDR2 is YNFKEQ. J gave up 7 bases and V 11 bases, and 10 bases lay outside the gene matches. The CDR3 runs to 13 residues. This CDR3 reads CADATGGPNEQFF. The CDR3, as DNA: TGTGCCGACGCGACGGGAGGGCCTAATGAGCAGTTCTTC.

This clonotype has only one observation. It may be a read error: a sequence one base away is much more abundant. V and J are TRBV15 and TRBJ2-2, with unresolved D. The V gene lost 10 bases and the J gene lost 7 bases, with 10 bases spanning the gap. CDR1 and CDR2 from the germline V gene are LNHNV and YYDKDF (reference sequence). The CDR3 has 11 residues. CDR3 amino acids: CAIMVGGELFF. CDR3 DNA: TGTGCCATCATGGTTGGCGGGGAGCTGTTTTTT. The complete variable domain, with remaining parts taken from reference TRBV15 and TRBJ2-2, reads DAMVIQNPRYQVTQFGKPVTLSCSQTLNHNVMYWYQQKSSQAPKLLFHYYDKDFNNEADTPDNFQSRRPNTSFCFLDIRSPGLGDTAMYLCAIMVGGELFFGEGSRLTVL.

This clonotype appeared a few times. The genes are TRBV5-1 and TRBJ2-2, with unresolved D. CDR1 and CDR2 from the germline V gene are SGHRS and YFSETQ. The CDR3 extends over 17 amino acids. Trimming removed 0 bases from V and 6 bases from J, with 18 bases in between. The CDR3 is CASSLEAVWGNAGELFF. For the CDR3, the DNA is TGCGCCAGCAGCTTGGAGGCTGTTTGGGGAAACGCCGGGGAGCTGTTTTTT.

In its sample, this clonotype is medium-sized. V and J are TRBV6-1 and TRBJ2-2, with D perhaps given as TRBD1 or TRBD2 (5 bases each). V shed 5 bases and J shed 5 bases, with 12 bases lying between them. Germline lookup yields CDR1 MNHNS and CDR2 SASEGT. This CDR3 contains 14 residues. CDR3 nucleotides: TGTGCCAGCAGTTGGCAGGGAGAAACCGGGGAGCTGTTTTTT. Its translation is CASSWQGETGELFF.

In this sample, this clonotype is medium-sized. The genes are TRBV2 and TRBJ1-1; D is ambiguous. The V end was cut by 4 bases, the J end by 6 bases, with 12 bases between. The CDR3 sequence is 13 residues long. CDR1 is SNHLY, CDR2 FYNNEI, per germline. The CDR3 bases are TGTGCCAGCAGTGGGTTGTCGAATTCTGAAGCTTTCTTT. Protein: CASSGLSNSEAFF.

Worth noting for this clonotype: In this CDR3 the conserved last residue, phenylalanine or tryptophan, is missing, so a read error is likely. The chain uses TRBV5-5 and TRBJ2-7; 10 bases are shared with TRBD1. Looked up from germline, CDR1 is SGHKS and CDR2 is YYEKEE (reference sequence). The CDR3 length is 15 residues. J lost 6 bases, V lost 4 bases, and 10 bases had no gene match. CDR3 loop: CASSQTGGVLIEQYL. The CDR3 coding sequence is TGTGCCAGCAGCCAGACAGGGGGCGTTCTAATCGAGCAGTACCTC.

The chain uses TRBV5-5 and TRBJ2-7, with 7 bases that match TRBD1. This CDR3 has 15 amino acids. The J segment lost 3 bases and the V segment lost 2 bases, leaving 8 bases of the junction unmatched. Germline CDR1 reads SGHKS; CDR2 reads YYEKEE (reference sequence). The CDR3 coding sequence is TGTGCCAGCAGCTTTAGTGACAGGGTAGACTACGAGCAGTACTTC. Its protein product is CASSFSDRVDYEQYF.